This TCR beta chain derives from a study of T cells after yellow fever vaccination. V was clipped by 1 base and J by 5 bases, with 9 bases between them. This CDR3 has 12 residues. Germline V gives CDR1 DFQATT, CDR2 SNEGSKA (reference sequence). From the 5' RACE reads, TCRdb called clonotypes with MiXCR, one entry per CDR3 protein. The repertoire consists of approximately 610,000 distinct CDR3 sequences, with 17% occurring once and the leading ten covering around 16%. The specimen was PBMCs, collected 5 to 6 days after the first yellow fever vaccination. The chain carries TRBV20-1 and TRBJ2-7, with D perhaps assigned TRBD1 or TRBD2 (5 bases each). The TCR comes from a man between 18 and 29 years old who received the YFV17D yellow fever vaccine. The CDR3 loop is CSARVGGNEQYV. The DNA of the CDR3 is TGCAGTGCTAGAGTTGGGGGTAACGAGCAGTACGTC.